These 5 T cell receptor beta chains share one sample of origin, sequenced in a study of blood T cell repertoires in COVID-19. Assay: immunoSEQ multiplex PCR; the TCRdb copy retains only in-frame clones and omits some. The data contain 95,000 to 150,000 clones, about nine tenths of them seen just once; the ten biggest clones take up around 4.7%. Source material: peripheral blood. All receptors derive from a man between 40 and 49 years old with acute or convalescent COVID-19.

This clone was counted between two and nine times. The V and J genes are TRBV12-3 or TRBV12-4 and TRBJ1-1; D uncertain. Trimming shortened V by 7 bases and J by 2 bases, and 11 bases separated the two germline ends. There are 13 residues in the CDR3. The CDR3 coding sequence is TGTGCCAGCACCGCCGCTAGAAACACTGAAGCTTTCTTT. Encoded protein: CASTAARNTEAFF.

The chain carries TRBV5-1 and TRBJ1-2; D uncertain. V lost 7 bases, J lost 6 bases, and 13 bases lay in between. The CDR3 loop spans 12 amino acids. Germline values: CDR1 SGHRS, CDR2 YFSETQ. CDR3 in amino acids: CASGREGNGYTF. In DNA form, the CDR3 reads TGCGCCAGCGGGCGGGAAGGGAATGGCTACACCTTC.

The V gene is TRBV5-8, the J gene TRBJ1-1; possible D gene TRBD1, 6 bases. Trimming cost V 6 bases and J 3 bases, with 15 bases left between them. The CDR3 runs 14 residues. Germline lookup yields CDR1 SGHTS and CDR2 YDEGEE. CDR3 sequence reads: CASTRDTTYTEAFF. In DNA, the CDR3 is TGTGCCAGCACCCGGGACACGACTTACACTGAAGCTTTCTTT.

The chain combines TRBV11-2 with TRBJ2-7, with a possible D match to TRBD1 (6 bases). Looked up from germline, CDR1 is SGHAT and CDR2 is FQNNGV. Trimming took 1 base from V and 1 from J, leaving 11 bases between them. The CDR3 extends over 15 amino acids. CDR3 sequence: CASSLAYRDSYEQYF. The DNA of the CDR3 is TGTGCCAGCAGCTTAGCATACAGGGATTCCTACGAGCAGTACTTC.

The V call is TRBV6-5, the J call TRBJ2-1; 7 nucleotides match TRBD1. The CDR3 has 15 residues. The germline CDR1 and CDR2 sequences are MNHEY and SVGAGI. The trim removed 6 bases at V and 7 bases at J, leaving 12 bases unmatched. This CDR3 is CASRSVQGVGNEQFF. The CDR3 coding sequence is TGTGCCAGCAGGTCCGTCCAGGGGGTCGGGAATGAGCAGTTCTTC.